The source of this T cell receptor (beta chain) is a study of blood T cell repertoires in COVID-19 (dated by TCRdb to 2019 to 2021). For the wider study: The collaborator samples originated in the United States, Italy and Spain and spanned the acute and convalescent phases of COVID-19. The prospective study material was composed of cDNA or gDNA derived from T cells, B-cell-depleted T cells, or PBMCs. Subjects who had been exposed to COVID-19, were actively infected with it, or had recovered from it provided the deeply sampled blood TCRbeta repertoires that made up the dataset. Samples were obtained from the ongoing ImmuneRACE study (first 160 participants) and from 1,000 to 1,500 subjects provided by 6 global collaborators. A freely available public database, intended as a resource for researchers studying the immune response to SARS-CoV-2, is where the repertoires were released. A de-identified subject ID, COVID-19 status, age in years and sex were almost always included in the sample metadata. Where available, HLA class I and class II types were taken from metadata supplied by the sample provider and were not determined by assay-based typing. Overall results and qualifications from the work: Clinical and demographic metadata were provided uncurated, with the amount varying by source and participant.

Concerning this clone: The specificity of this receptor is unknown. No per-base quality is available; no much larger clone lies one base away.

Whole blood was collected in K2EDTA tubes by collaborating institutions according to the institutions' own protocols. Collaborator samples were shipped for TCRbeta analysis as frozen whole blood, isolated PBMCs, or DNA extracted from either sample type. V gives up 1 base and J gives up 0 bases, and the segment between their germline ends measures 5 bases. CDR1 and CDR2 are drawn from the germline V gene (reference sequence): LNHNV, YYDKDF. From the cysteine up to the phenylalanine, the CDR3 has a length of 14 residues. Kept here is only the CDR3 DNA, which spans 42 bases and is read in frame from base 1. TCRbeta CDR3 regions were amplified from genomic DNA using the immunoSEQ Assay, a bias-controlled multiplex PCR. As for the authors' bioinformatics: Within the assay, amplification of reference gene primers was used to estimate how many nucleated cells each sample contained. Sequence reads were collapsed and filtered to measure the absolute abundance of every unique TCRbeta CDR3 rearrangement. Productive Simpson clonality was computed per sample as the square root of Simpson's diversity index over productive rearrangements. Not all clones reach the TCRdb copy of this immuneACCESS table, which keeps in-frame sequences only. Checked studies attribute under half of the gap to unresolved V genes and leave the rest unexplained. V, J and clone size are those of that table, while D and trimming were read from the DNA. The sample includes some 76,000 clones, with around four fifths observed a single time. Approximately 30% of the sample comes from the top ten.

The source is a human donor in a cohort sampled during active COVID-19. Recombination joined TRBV15 with TRBJ2-3; the D segment cannot be called with confidence. The sample taken for sequencing was peripheral blood. The CDR3 sequence is CATSRGGSTDTQYF. The DNA reads as follows: TGTGCCACCAGCAGAGGCGGCAGCACAGATACGCAGTATTTT.